The next 31 T cell receptor beta chains were all read from a single sample in a study of blood T cell repertoires in COVID-19 (dated by TCRdb to the early 2020s). Library preparation used the immunoSEQ multiplex PCR assay. TCRdb took over this immuneACCESS table, retaining in-frame rearrangements with V and J assigned. Such tables are incomplete; in checked studies, under half of the missing clones stem from an unresolved V gene, and the remainder is unexplained. The sample table records approximately 210,000 clones; 82% of these occur just once. The top ten clones comprise approximately 4% of the sample. The sequenced sample consisted of peripheral blood. Receptors were obtained from a woman of 80 years or more with acute or convalescent COVID-19.

J is TRBJ1-2 and V is TRBV4-1, with a possible D match to TRBD1 (5 bases). V lost 8 bases and J 5 bases, leaving 24 bases between the germline ends. Germline V gene data show CDR1 as MGHRA and CDR2 as YSYEKL. This CDR3 has 16 amino acids. The CDR3 DNA sequence: TGCGCCAGCGGTAAAGGGGTTAATACCGTGGATTATGGCTACACCTTC. Its protein is CASGKGVNTVDYGYTF.

The chain has TRBV7-2 and TRBJ1-2, with D uncertain. The CDR3 is 15 residues long. Germline values: CDR1 SGHTA, CDR2 FQGNSA. The V end lost 2 bases, the J end lost 1 base, and 11 bases lay between the germline ends. The CDR3 sequence: CASSLSGGNNYGYTF. For the CDR3, the DNA is TGTGCCAGCAGCTTATCCGGAGGGAATAACTATGGCTACACCTTC.

V is TRBV6-2 or TRBV6-3 and J is TRBJ1-5; D gene ambiguous. Germline CDR1 reads MNHEY; CDR2 reads SVGEGT. V lost 5 bases to trimming and J lost 5 bases, with 10 bases between them. The CDR3 loop spans 13 amino acids. The chain's CDR3 is CASSQDFDQPQHF. CDR3 sequence (DNA): TGTGCCAGCAGTCAAGACTTTGATCAGCCCCAGCATTTT.

The J gene is TRBJ2-5, the V gene TRBV15, with 8 bases matching TRBD2. Losses at the gene ends were 0 bases for V and 2 bases for J; bases not matched to a gene: 5. CDR1 and CDR2 (germline): LNHNV, YYDKDF (reference sequence). The CDR3 is 16 amino acids. CDR3 sequence: CATSRDHLAGQETQYF. The CDR3 DNA sequence: TGTGCCACCAGCAGAGATCATTTAGCGGGGCAAGAGACCCAGTACTTC.

The chain combines TRBV5-6 with TRBJ1-1, with TRBD1 matching 7 bases. CDR1 SGHDT and CDR2 YYEEEE come from the germline V gene. V dropped 4 bases and J dropped 1; count of bases not matched to a gene: 13. CDR3 length equals 17 residues. The DNA for the CDR3 is TGTGCCAGCAGCCCGTGGTGGGATCAGGGGGGGAACACTGAAGCTTTCTTT. It yields the protein CASSPWWDQGGNTEAFF.

V usage is TRBV18 and J usage is TRBJ2-7; tentatively, D is TRBD1 (5 bases). The CDR3 runs to 17 residues. V was shortened by 1 base and J by 4 bases, with 20 bases between the two germline ends. Germline V gene lookup returns CDR1 KGHSH and CDR2 LQKENI. The CDR3 DNA reads TGTGCCAGCTCACCACGACTCGGCAGGGCTAGTGGATACGAGCAGTACTTC. Protein product: CASSPRLGRASGYEQYF. Based on the CDR3 plus reference TRBV18 and TRBJ2-7, the full variable domain is NAGVMQNPRHLVRRRGQEARLRCSPMKGHSHVYWYRQLPEEGLKFMVYLQKENIIDESGMPKERFSAEFPKEGPSILRIQQVVRGDSAAYFCASSPRLGRASGYEQYFGPGTRLTVT.

The V call is TRBV27, the J call TRBJ1-6, with 8 bases aligning to TRBD1. Germline loops: CDR1 MNHEY, CDR2 SMNVEV (reference sequence). The V segment lost 5 bases and the J segment 7 bases; nucleotides outside the gene matches: 7. The CDR3 runs 15 residues. CDR3: CASSPRTGWNSPLHF. Here the CDR3 DNA reads TGTGCCAGCAGTCCCCGGACAGGGTGGAATTCACCCCTCCACTTT.

The chain employs TRBV28 and TRBJ1-1, with 8 bases lining up with TRBD1. Per the germline V gene, CDR1 is MDHEN and CDR2 is SYDVKM. J gave up 1 base and V 11 bases, and 12 bases lay outside the gene matches. The CDR3 has 15 residues. This chain's CDR3 is CAGYSRGRPNTEAFF. The CDR3 DNA is TGTGCCGGATATTCCAGGGGGCGCCCGAACACTGAAGCTTTCTTT.

The genes are TRBV19 and TRBJ1-5; D not resolved. The CDR3 is made up of 14 amino acids. V lost 7 bases and J 0 bases, leaving 10 bases between the germline ends. CDR1 and CDR2 from the germline V gene are LNHDA and SQIVND (reference sequence). In DNA form, the CDR3 reads TGTGCCAGTACCCCGAGGCATAGCAATCAGCCCCAGCATTTT. Protein product: CASTPRHSNQPQHF.

This chain joins TRBV9 and TRBJ1-6, with D hard to call. Germline-derived CDR1 and CDR2 are SGDLS and YYNGEE. The ends were cut back, 0 bases at V and 7 bases at J, with 11 bases in the middle. CDR3 length: 15 residues. CDR3 coding DNA: TGTGCCAGCAGCGTAGAGGCGGCCGAAAATTCACCCCTCCACTTT. It yields the protein CASSVEAAENSPLHF.

The rearrangement links TRBV5-1 to TRBJ2-3, with 7 positions matching TRBD1. The length of the CDR3 is 16 residues. Germline V gene lookup returns CDR1 SGHRS and CDR2 YFSETQ. V lost 3 bases to trimming and J lost 2 bases; unmatched junction nucleotides: 9. The CDR3 DNA reads as TGCGCCAGCAGCTCTGATGGGACAGACTACACAGATACGCAGTATTTT. Its translation is CASSSDGTDYTDTQYF. The full variable domain, completed using reference TRBV5-1 and TRBJ2-3, is KAGVTQTPRYLIKTRGQQVTLSCSPISGHRSVSWYQQTPGQGLQFLFEYFSETQRNKGNFPGRFSGRQFSNSRSEMNVSTLELGDSALYLCASSSDGTDYTDTQYFGPGTRLTVL.

The chain carries TRBV7-2 and TRBJ1-4; D unclear. V was cut by 6 bases and J by 5 bases, with 7 bases left in between. Germline V lookup: CDR1 SGHTA, CDR2 FQGNSA. This CDR3 is built from 12 residues. The CDR3 region has the DNA TGTGCCAGCAGTTATCTCAATGAAAAACTGTTTTTT. It codes for CASSYLNEKLFF.

The chain carries TRBV4-1 and TRBJ1-1, with a weak D call TRBD1 (5 bases). This CDR3 comprises 19 residues. Germline CDR1 reads MGHRA; CDR2 reads YSYEKL. The germline V and J ends were trimmed by 1 base and 3 bases, with 24 bases remaining between them. CDR3 bases: TGCGCCAGCAGCCAAGCGGCCTTAGGGGCTATGGGAAGGGACACTGAAGCTTTCTTT. It specifies CASSQAALGAMGRDTEAFF.

The CDR3 DNA follows: TGTGCCAGCAGCTGGACAGGGGGCATGGGAGAGACCCAGTACTTC. Translation gives CASSWTGGMGETQYF. This chain links TRBV7-6 with TRBJ2-5, with TRBD1 matching over 11 bases. Germline loops: CDR1 SGHVS, CDR2 FNYEAQ. This CDR3 has 15 amino acids. V gave up 4 bases and J gave up 4 bases; unmatched junction bases: 5.

The rearrangement joins TRBV5-1 to TRBJ2-5, with D possibly being TRBD1 (5 bases). In germline, CDR1 is SGHRS, CDR2 YFSETQ. The germline V and J ends were trimmed by 9 bases and 5 bases, with 17 bases remaining between them. This CDR3 has 13 amino acids. The CDR3 loop is CATRTRDGETQYF. CDR3 DNA sequence: TGCGCCACCCGGACACGCGATGGGGAGACCCAGTACTTC.

V is TRBV7-2 and J is TRBJ2-3; 9 positions agree with TRBD2. The germline gives CDR1 SGHTA, CDR2 FQGNSA. V shed 5 bases, J shed 3 bases, and the junction held 3 bases outside the gene matches. The CDR3 is 14 amino acids. The CDR3 DNA is TGTGCCAGCAGCAGAGGACTAGCGACAGATACGCAGTATTTT. Translation gives CASSRGLATDTQYF.

The chain carries TRBV20-1 and TRBJ2-1; D possibly corresponds to TRBD1 (5 bases). Trimming cost V 3 bases and J 0 bases, with 12 bases left between them. The CDR3 spans 15 residues. CDR1 is DFQATT, CDR2 SNEGSKA, per germline (reference sequence). In nucleotides, the CDR3 is TGCAGTGCTAGTTGGGGCTTGGACTCCTACAATGAGCAGTTCTTC. It specifies CSASWGLDSYNEQFF.

The gene calls are TRBV27 and TRBJ2-7, with TRBD1 matching over 9 bases. Germline-derived CDR1 and CDR2 are MNHEY and SMNVEV (reference sequence). This CDR3 region has 14 residues. The V gene end was trimmed by 6 bases and the J gene end by 2 bases; junction bases not matched to a gene: 5. The CDR3 spells CASRRQGGTYEQYF. CDR3 DNA sequence: TGTGCCAGCAGAAGACAGGGGGGAACCTACGAGCAGTACTTC.

The rearrangement joins TRBV6-6 to TRBJ1-4, with 8 bases matching TRBD1. Losses at the gene ends were 3 bases for V and 8 bases for J; bases not matched to a gene: 8. Germline V gives CDR1 MNHNY, CDR2 SVGAGI (reference sequence). The CDR3 is 15 amino acids. CDR3 DNA: TGTGCCAGCAGTTATAATGCGGGACAGGAGGAAAAACTGTTTTTT. This translates into CASSYNAGQEEKLFF.

J is TRBJ1-4 and V is TRBV15, with D maybe TRBD1 (6 bases). CDR1 LNHNV and CDR2 YYDKDF come from the germline V gene (reference sequence). Trimming removed 0 bases at V and 7 bases at J, with 12 bases between. This CDR3 is built from 15 residues. The CDR3 is CATSRDLGAGEKLFF. The CDR3 bases are TGTGCCACCAGCAGAGACTTGGGGGCAGGTGAAAAACTGTTTTTT.

The genes are TRBV7-9 and TRBJ1-4, with 9 bases aligning to TRBD1. The junction had 5 bases not matched to a gene; V was cut back by 1 base and J by 8 bases. CDR1 is SEHNR, CDR2 FQNEAQ, per germline (reference sequence). This CDR3 is 15 amino acids long. As DNA, the CDR3 is TGTGCCAGCAGCTTAGTACAGGGGGCTTCGGAAAAACTGTTTTTT. Protein: CASSLVQGASEKLFF.

This clone was counted only a few times. The chain joins TRBV18 to TRBJ1-2; TRBD1 agrees at 8 bases. With 0 bases clipped from V and 4 bases from J, the junction kept 4 bases outside the gene matches. The CDR3 is 15 residues long. The germline V gene has CDR1 KGHSH and CDR2 LQKENI. The CDR3 nucleotides are TGTGCCAGCTCACCACCGACAGACAGGGGCTATGGCTACACCTTC. Translating gives CASSPPTDRGYGYTF.

The table lists this clone with a count of one. V is TRBV7-9 and J is TRBJ2-5; 9 bases line up with TRBD2. V shed 1 base and J 3 bases; nucleotides not matched to a gene: 3. Germline CDR1 SEHNR, CDR2 FQNEAQ (reference sequence). The CDR3 covers 15 residues. The CDR3 is CASSLGASGEETQYF. CDR3 DNA sequence: TGTGCCAGCAGCTTAGGGGCTAGCGGGGAAGAGACCCAGTACTTC.

The rearrangement links TRBV29-1 to TRBJ1-2, with a weak D call TRBD1 (6 bases). The V and J ends lost 6 bases and 7 bases respectively, with 24 bases between them. This CDR3 is 15 amino acids long. Per germline, CDR1 SQVTM and CDR2 ANQGSEA. As DNA, the CDR3 is TGCAGCGTCGTCGTCGTTGACGCGCTCAGGGGTGGCTACACCTTC. It codes for CSVVVVDALRGGYTF.

The chain employs TRBV14 and TRBJ2-5, with 7 bases that match TRBD1. This CDR3 is built from 13 residues. The V gene end was trimmed by 6 bases and the J gene end by 5 bases; junction bases not matched to a gene: 6. Per germline, CDR1 SGHDN and CDR2 FVKESK. CDR3 DNA sequence: TGTGCCAGCAGTAGACAGGGAAGTGAGACCCAGTACTTC. Residues: CASSRQGSETQYF.

This chain uses TRBV28 with TRBJ1-1; D remains unclear. The CDR3 length is 12 residues. In germline, CDR1 is MDHEN, CDR2 SYDVKM. V was cut by 3 bases and J by 7 bases, with 9 bases left in between. The CDR3 DNA reads as TGTGCCAGCAGTTTTCTGTGGAGTGAAGCTTTCTTT. Amino acid sequence: CASSFLWSEAFF.

In this sample, this clone turned up a few times. The chain uses TRBV5-4 and TRBJ1-6, with TRBD1 matching 8 bases. The trim removed 1 base at V and 7 bases at J, leaving 4 bases unmatched. The CDR3 is made up of 15 amino acids. Germline V gene lookup returns CDR1 SGHNT and CDR2 YYREEE (reference sequence). The CDR3 sequence: CASSLSGTGNSPLHF. The CDR3 DNA is TGTGCCAGCAGCTTGTCCGGGACAGGAAATTCACCCCTCCACTTT.

This chain joins TRBV18 and TRBJ2-1; 9 bases align to TRBD1. In germline, CDR1 is KGHSH, CDR2 LQKENI. The V segment lost 2 bases and the J segment 7 bases; nucleotides outside the gene matches: 6. This CDR3 contains 15 residues. DNA for the CDR3: TGTGCCAGCTCACCAAAGGGACAGGGTTCAAATGAGCAGTTCTTC. Encoded protein: CASSPKGQGSNEQFF.

A few counts support this clone. The V gene is TRBV7-9, the J gene TRBJ2-1, with 7 bases that match TRBD1. There are 14 residues in the CDR3. The V and J ends lost 0 bases and 6 bases, in that order; junction bases with no gene match: 2. CDR1 is SEHNR and CDR2 is FQNEAQ in the germline V gene (reference sequence). The CDR3 DNA reads TGTGCCAGCAGCTTAGCTGGACAGGCCAATGAGCAGTTCTTC. Amino acids: CASSLAGQANEQFF.

V and J are TRBV6-1 and TRBJ1-6, with TRBD1 matching 11 bases. The germline V gene encodes CDR1 MNHNS and CDR2 SASEGT. This CDR3 contains 17 residues. After removal of 4 bases from V and 6 bases from J, the junction contained 8 bases not matched to a gene. The CDR3 protein is CASSVRDRGAGNSPLHF. The CDR3 DNA is TGTGCCAGCAGTGTCCGGGACAGGGGGGCGGGTAATTCACCCCTCCACTTT.

The gene calls are TRBV7-2 and TRBJ2-3; 11 nucleotides match TRBD2. The CDR3 is 16 residues long. V shed 3 bases and J 2 bases; nucleotides not matched to a gene: 4. Germline lookup yields CDR1 SGHTA and CDR2 FQGNSA. CDR3 nucleotides: TGTGCCAGCAGCTTTATAGCGGGGGGGTTCACAGATACGCAGTATTTT. It translates to CASSFIAGGFTDTQYF.